These 31 T cell receptor beta chains came from one sample sequenced in a study of T cell repertoires in cytomegalovirus infection. Each CDR3 protein is one row after TCRdb ran MiXCR on the reads. The top ten hold around half of the sample, which has 230,000 or so distinct CDR3 sequences, over 15% seen once. Material for sequencing was CD8+ T cells from PBMCs. All receptors come from a human donor in good health (CMV status not recorded). Some clones in this sample may be carry-over from other donors' samples.

Only a few counts were recorded for this clonotype. The chain has TRBV28 and TRBJ2-1, with 7 nucleotides matching TRBD1. This CDR3 spans 14 amino acids. CDR1 is MDHEN and CDR2 is SYDVKM in the germline V gene. Germline trimming cut 9 bases from V and 5 bases from J; bases unmatched to any gene: 10. The CDR3 spells CASLDRAGDNEQFF. CDR3 nucleotides: TGTGCCAGTTTAGACAGGGCGGGTGACAATGAGCAGTTCTTC.

The V and J genes are TRBV19 and TRBJ1-2; D not certain. The CDR3 has 14 amino acids. Germline lookup yields CDR1 LNHDA and CDR2 SQIVND (reference sequence). V was clipped by 5 bases and J by 7 bases, with 17 bases between them. The CDR3 reads CASSSDTGSIGYTF. For the CDR3, the DNA is TGTGCCAGTAGTTCTGACACGGGAAGTATTGGCTACACCTTC.

This clonotype was seen repeatedly, ten times or more. This sequence joins TRBV27 and TRBJ1-3, with TRBD1 as a possible D gene (5 bases). V lost 4 bases and J lost 0, with 19 bases in between. The germline V gene has CDR1 MNHEY and CDR2 SMNVEV (reference sequence). This CDR3 contains 18 residues. DNA for the CDR3: TGTGCCAGCAGTTCATCCCAAGGGGAAACCGACTCTGGAAACACCATATATTTT. This codes for CASSSSQGETDSGNTIYF.

The rearrangement uses TRBV6-5 and TRBJ2-6; no firm D call. V was clipped by 8 bases and J by 1 base, with 9 bases between them. The CDR3 covers 14 residues. Germline values: CDR1 MNHEY, CDR2 SVGAGI. CDR3 DNA sequence: TGTGCCAGCGGGAACAGATCTGGGGCCAACGTCCTGACTTTC. Protein: CASGNRSGANVLTF.

In this sample, this clonotype turned up many times. This rearrangement joins TRBV4-1 to TRBJ2-7; 11 bases fit TRBD1. Per the germline V gene, CDR1 is MGHRA and CDR2 is YSYEKL. The CDR3 totals 14 residues. V dropped 3 bases and J dropped 6; count of bases not matched to a gene: 4. This chain's CDR3 is CASSHPGQGGEQYF. The CDR3 DNA reads as TGCGCCAGCAGCCACCCGGGACAGGGGGGCGAGCAGTACTTC.

This clonotype was picked up a small number of times. The J gene is TRBJ1-1, the V gene TRBV7-9; D perhaps matches TRBD1 (6 bases). V shed 3 bases and J shed 4 bases, with 9 bases lying between them. The CDR3 is 13 residues long. Germline assignment: CDR1 SEHNR and CDR2 FQNEAQ (reference sequence). CDR3 protein: CASSFPGVTEAFF. CDR3 DNA: TGTGCCAGCAGCTTCCCAGGGGTCACTGAAGCTTTCTTT.

This clonotype occurred many times. The chain joins TRBV7-9 to TRBJ1-4, with TRBD1 matching over 9 bases. The CDR3 length is 15 residues. CDR1 SEHNR and CDR2 FQNEAQ come from the germline V gene (reference sequence). Trimming at V came to 3 bases and at J to 8 bases, leaving 7 bases not matched to a gene. CDR3 protein: CASSFAGTGSEKLFF. CDR3 bases: TGTGCCAGCAGCTTCGCCGGGACAGGGTCCGAAAAACTGTTTTTT.

Only a few counts were recorded for this clonotype. This chain connects TRBV12-3 or TRBV12-4 to TRBJ2-5; 7 positions agree with TRBD2. The CDR3 spans 14 residues. V gave up 5 bases and J gave up 4 bases; unmatched junction bases: 7. The CDR3 is CASSGLVERETQYF. The CDR3, as DNA: TGTGCCAGCAGTGGACTAGTGGAGCGAGAGACCCAGTACTTC.

This clonotype was observed at least ten times. The chain combines TRBV7-9 with TRBJ2-1, with TRBD1 matching over 7 bases. CDR1 and CDR2 (germline): SEHNR, FQNEAQ (reference sequence). This CDR3 is 16 amino acids long. Trimming cost V 3 bases and J 0 bases; bases outside gene matches: 5. DNA of the CDR3: TGTGCCAGCAGCTTGGCAGGGGGACACTCCTACAATGAGCAGTTCTTC. Translating gives CASSLAGGHSYNEQFF.

The chain combines TRBV9 with TRBJ1-2, with a possible D match to TRBD1 (5 bases). The germline CDR1 and CDR2 sequences are SGDLS and YYNGEE. The CDR3 has 12 amino acids. Trimming took off 6 bases at V and 8 bases at J, with 14 bases between the two ends. CDR3 region: CASNSGPAGYTF. CDR3 DNA: TGTGCCAGCAACTCGGGACCCGCAGGCTACACCTTC.

This clonotype was counted only a few times. V and J are TRBV2 and TRBJ1-1, with D unresolved. The CDR3 has 13 residues. Germline V CDR1 and CDR2: SNHLY, FYNNEI. V dropped 4 bases and J dropped 10 bases, with 16 bases sitting between them. This chain's CDR3 is CASSGPDGRGAFF. CDR3 coding DNA: TGTGCCAGCAGTGGACCCGACGGACGAGGAGCTTTCTTT.

The chain combines TRBV4-3 with TRBJ1-2; maybe TRBD1 (6 bases). Germline V gene data show CDR1 as LGHNA and CDR2 as YSLEER. The CDR3 covers 15 residues. V was cut by 2 bases and J by 0 bases, with 10 bases left in between. CDR3 sequence: CASSQTTGTNYGYTF. Here the CDR3 DNA reads TGCGCCAGCAGCCAAACCACAGGGACTAACTATGGCTACACCTTC.

This sequence joins TRBV4-2 and TRBJ1-5; D uncertain. The CDR3 is 15 amino acids. V lost 0 bases, J lost 0 bases, and 6 bases lay in between. Germline CDR1 LGHNA, CDR2 YNFKEQ. The CDR3, as DNA: TGTGCCAGCAGCCAAGAGGGCCATAGCAATCAGCCCCAGCATTTT. It encodes CASSQEGHSNQPQHF.

The chain joins TRBV6-2 or TRBV6-3 to TRBJ2-1, with TRBD1 matching over 8 bases. CDR1 is MNHEY and CDR2 is SVGEGT in the germline V gene. The CDR3 consists of 17 residues. Trimming at V came to 7 bases and at J to 2 bases, leaving 13 bases not matched to a gene. The CDR3 sequence: CASIGQGVPNAYNEQFF. CDR3 bases: TGTGCCAGCATCGGACAGGGTGTTCCTAACGCCTACAATGAGCAGTTCTTC.

This clonotype has at least ten counts. CDR3 coding DNA: TGTGCCAGCAGCGATCGGGACAGCTCCTACAATGAGCAGTTCTTC. Translation: CASSDRDSSYNEQFF. This chain connects TRBV7-9 to TRBJ2-1; 7 positions agree with TRBD1. Per the germline V gene, CDR1 is SEHNR and CDR2 is FQNEAQ (reference sequence). The CDR3 covers 15 residues. J lost 0 bases, V lost 5 bases, and 4 bases had no gene match.

This clonotype was recorded a few times. The chain recombines TRBV14 with TRBJ1-1, with a weak D call TRBD1 (6 bases). Germline CDR1 is SGHDN and CDR2 is FVKESK. The CDR3 has 15 amino acids. The germline V and J ends were trimmed by 1 base and 3 bases, with 12 bases remaining between them. The chain's CDR3 is CASSQGAGVDTEAFF. The CDR3 DNA is TGTGCCAGCAGCCAAGGCGCAGGGGTGGACACTGAAGCTTTCTTT.

This chain connects TRBV24-1 to TRBJ1-2, with D perhaps TRBD1 (5 bases). The CDR3 consists of 20 residues. Germline V gives CDR1 KGHDR, CDR2 SFDVKD. V dropped 1 base and J dropped 4 bases, with 27 bases sitting between them. CDR3 DNA: TGTGCCACCAGTGATTTCGGGGAAGGGGAACTCGGGACTGATTGCTATGGCTACACCTTC. It codes for CATSDFGEGELGTDCYGYTF.

This clonotype showed up many times. This chain joins TRBV7-9 and TRBJ2-7; either TRBD1 or TRBD2 may supply D (5 bases each). The CDR3 runs 14 residues. The germline V and J ends were trimmed by 4 bases and 6 bases, with 16 bases remaining between them. From germline, CDR1 is SEHNR and CDR2 FQNEAQ (reference sequence). The DNA for the CDR3 is TGTGCCAGCAGCTCGTCCCGGGACCGGGGCGAGCAGTACTTC. This encodes CASSSSRDRGEQYF.

The CDR3 loop reads CASSLRTGSLVNEQFF. In DNA, the CDR3 is TGTGCCAGCAGCTTGCGGACAGGGAGTCTCGTCAATGAGCAGTTCTTC. The rearrangement joins TRBV7-2 to TRBJ2-1, with 8 bases identical to TRBD1. V shed 3 bases and J 6 bases; nucleotides not matched to a gene: 10. The CDR3 has 16 residues. Germline loops: CDR1 SGHTA, CDR2 FQGNSA.

There are many counts of this clonotype. This chain connects TRBV7-2 to TRBJ2-5; 8 positions agree with TRBD2. CDR3 length: 14 residues. The V gene's germline CDR1 is SGHTA and CDR2 FQGNSA. The trim removed 4 bases at V and 4 bases at J, leaving 5 bases unmatched. This CDR3 is CASSSGGGAETQYF. The CDR3 region has the DNA TGTGCCAGCAGCTCCGGGGGGGGGGCAGAGACCCAGTACTTC.

The J gene is TRBJ2-2, the V gene TRBV29-1; weak D call: TRBD2 (5 bases). Germline values: CDR1 SQVTM, CDR2 ANQGSEA. The CDR3 runs to 12 residues. Trimming took 4 bases from V and 6 from J, leaving 9 bases between them. In DNA, the CDR3 is TGCAGCGTTGGTCGGGGTGCCGGGGAGCTGTTTTTT. Protein: CSVGRGAGELFF.

This clonotype has at least ten counts. This chain joins TRBV7-9 and TRBJ2-7; TRBD1 aligns across 10 bases. Per the germline V gene, CDR1 is SEHNR and CDR2 is FQNEAQ (reference sequence). This CDR3 region has 16 residues. With 4 bases clipped from V and 4 bases from J, the junction kept 10 bases outside the gene matches. CDR3 sequence (DNA): TGTGCCAGCAGCTCCGGATCGGGACAGGGGTTTTACGAGCAGTACTTC. It is translated as CASSSGSGQGFYEQYF.

This clonotype was recorded a few times. The chain combines TRBV7-9 with TRBJ2-7; D not certain. Germline V gene data show CDR1 as SEHNR and CDR2 as FQNEAQ (reference sequence). CDR3 length: 14 amino acids. Deletions cut 1 base from V and 2 bases from J, with 9 bases between. In nucleotides, the CDR3 is TGTGCCAGCAGCTTAGGCGACGGCCCCTACGAGCAGTACTTC. Amino acid sequence: CASSLGDGPYEQYF.

The V gene is TRBV15, the J gene TRBJ2-7, with D maybe TRBD1 (6 bases). Germline V CDR1 and CDR2: LNHNV, YYDKDF (reference sequence). The CDR3 length is 13 residues. V lost 5 bases and J 3 bases, leaving 11 bases between the germline ends. CDR3 coding DNA: TGTGCCACCAGCCTAACAGGGAGCTACGAGCAGTACTTC. Protein product: CATSLTGSYEQYF.

The sample holds a few counts of this clonotype. This chain joins TRBV6-1 and TRBJ1-1; the D gene is possibly TRBD1 (6 bases). V was shortened by 5 bases and J by 1 base, with 14 bases between the two germline ends. The CDR3 extends over 15 amino acids. Germline lookup yields CDR1 MNHNS and CDR2 SASEGT. The CDR3 loop reads CASSKRGAANTEAFF. CDR3 coding DNA: TGTGCCAGCAGTAAACGGGGGGCAGCGAACACTGAAGCTTTCTTT.

The genes are TRBV11-2 and TRBJ2-7; 11 nucleotides agree with TRBD1. The junction had 13 bases not matched to a gene; V was cut back by 5 bases and J by 7 bases. CDR1 is SGHAT and CDR2 is FQNNGV in the germline V gene. CDR3 size: 16 residues. The CDR3 DNA follows: TGTGCCAGCAGCCTGGGACAGGGGGGCACCACGTGGGAGCAGTACTTC. Translated, it gives CASSLGQGGTTWEQYF.

This clonotype was seen a few times. J is TRBJ2-7 and V is TRBV27; 8 nucleotides align to TRBD2. Germline CDR1 and CDR2: MNHEY and SMNVEV (reference sequence). The CDR3 extends over 15 amino acids. The trim removed 0 bases at V and 1 base at J, leaving 2 bases unmatched. CDR3 amino acids: CASSLSAGGSYEQYF. CDR3 bases: TGTGCCAGCAGTTTATCCGCGGGGGGATCCTACGAGCAGTACTTC.

In its sample, this clonotype was seen many times. V and J are TRBV12-3 or TRBV12-4 and TRBJ2-1, with TRBD1 identical over 9 bases. The CDR3 totals 18 residues. With 4 bases clipped from V and 2 bases from J, the junction kept 12 bases outside the gene matches. CDR3 protein: CASSYPGQGEKAYNEQFF. The DNA for the CDR3 is TGTGCCAGCAGTTACCCGGGACAGGGAGAGAAGGCCTACAATGAGCAGTTCTTC.

As DNA, the CDR3 is TGTGCCAGCAGTTACTCACAAGCCTACGAGCAGTACTTC. This gives the protein CASSYSQAYEQYF. The rearrangement links TRBV6-5 to TRBJ2-7; D remains unclear. Deletions cut 0 bases from V and 2 bases from J, with 5 bases between. The CDR3 is made up of 13 amino acids. Germline V lookup: CDR1 MNHEY, CDR2 SVGAGI.

This clonotype occurred many times. The CDR3 DNA reads as TGTGCCAGCAGCTCAAACAGGGACCACCAAGAGACCCAGTACTTC. It codes for CASSSNRDHQETQYF. The rearrangement links TRBV7-8 to TRBJ2-5; perhaps TRBD1 as D (6 bases). The germline CDR1 and CDR2 sequences are SGHVS and FQNEAQ. V dropped 4 bases and J dropped 0 bases, with 12 bases sitting between them. The CDR3 contains 15 residues.

The rearrangement joins TRBV14 to TRBJ2-1; D gene unclear. The length of the CDR3 is 15 residues. V was clipped by 4 bases and J by 6 bases, with 16 bases between them. The V gene's germline CDR1 is SGHDN and CDR2 FVKESK. The CDR3 bases are TGTGCCAGCAGCCCTCGGGCCCTGTTACTCAATGAGCAGTTCTTC. Protein product: CASSPRALLLNEQFF. Full variable domain (outside the CDR3, taken from reference TRBV14 and TRBJ2-1): EAGVTQFPSHSVIEKGQTVTLRCDPISGHDNLYWYRRVMGKEIKFLLHFVKESKQDESGMPNNRFLAERTGGTYSTLKVQPAELEDSGVYFCASSPRALLLNEQFFGPGTRLTVL.